The rows below give T cell receptor beta chains drawn from one sample of a study of T cells in Graves' hyperthyroidism and ophthalmopathy. TCRdb recomputed calls from the multiplex PCR reads with MiXCR, one row per CDR3 protein. The sample yields 250,000 or so distinct CDR3 sequences, 13% to 15% seen once. The sample comprised blood. These receptors were obtained from a woman in her forties or fifties with Graves' hyperthyroidism that later progressed to Graves' ophthalmopathy. The CDR3 runs from the conserved cysteine through the conserved F or W. The order of the fields is CDR3 protein, CDR3 DNA, V gene, J gene, CDR3 length, clone size, D gene. The D gene is left open where the match is weak. The listing skips clone size in some rows; elsewhere it reads once, few, many or a size class.

CDR3aa: CASSQGGRETQYF
CDR3nt: TGTGCCAGCAGCCAGGGGGGCAGGGAGACCCAGTACTTC
v_gene: TRBV11-1
j_gene: TRBJ2-5
len: 13
abundance: once
d_gene: .

CDR3aa: CASRGDRSYGYTF
CDR3nt: TGCGCCAGCAGAGGGGACAGGAGCTATGGCTACACCTTC
v_gene: TRBV10-2
j_gene: TRBJ1-2
len: 13
abundance: few
d_gene: TRBD1

CDR3aa: CASLQTSGYNEQFF
CDR3nt: TGTGCCAGCCTACAGACTAGCGGCTACAATGAGCAGTTCTTC
v_gene: TRBV7-8
j_gene: TRBJ2-1
len: 14
abundance: many
d_gene: TRBD2

CDR3aa: CASRGGGRSEKLFF
CDR3nt: TGTGCCAGCAGGGGAGGGGGCAGGAGTGAAAAACTGTTTTTT
v_gene: TRBV6-1
j_gene: TRBJ1-4
len: 14
abundance: few
d_gene: TRBD1

CDR3aa: CASSHVFGTYNSPLHF
CDR3nt: TGCGCCAGCAGCCATGTTTTCGGCACCTATAATTCACCCCTCCACTTT
v_gene: TRBV4-1
j_gene: TRBJ1-6
len: 16
abundance: .
d_gene: .

CDR3aa: CASSPVIFGGEAFF
CDR3nt: TGTGCCAGCAGCCCGGTTATCTTTGGAGGTGAAGCTTTCTTT
v_gene: TRBV2
j_gene: TRBJ1-1
len: 14
abundance: many
d_gene: .

CDR3aa: CASSAHLAGERDTQYF
CDR3nt: TGTGCCAGCAGCGCCCACCTAGCGGGAGAGCGGGATACGCAGTATTTT
v_gene: TRBV11-2
j_gene: TRBJ2-3
len: 16
abundance: many
d_gene: TRBD2

CDR3aa: CASSGLKAGLARVDTQYF
CDR3nt: TGTGCCAGCAGCGGACTAAAAGCGGGACTAGCGAGGGTAGATACGCAGTATTTT
v_gene: TRBV9
j_gene: TRBJ2-3
len: 18
abundance: many
d_gene: TRBD2

CDR3aa: CASSLHRADYGYTF
CDR3nt: TGTGCCAGCAGTTTGCACAGGGCTGACTATGGCTACACCTTC
v_gene: TRBV12-3/TRBV12-4
j_gene: TRBJ1-2
len: 14
abundance: once
d_gene: .

CDR3aa: CASSLEGLTIGQAFF
CDR3nt: TGTGCCAGCAGCTTAGAGGGACTGACAATTGGGCAAGCTTTCTTT
v_gene: TRBV7-2
j_gene: TRBJ1-1
len: 15
abundance: few
d_gene: .

CDR3aa: CASSPIRTGAGELFF
CDR3nt: TGTGCCAGCAGCCCCATCCGGACAGGGGCCGGGGAGCTGTTTTTT
v_gene: TRBV3-1
j_gene: TRBJ2-2
len: 15
abundance: .
d_gene: TRBD1

CDR3aa: CASSQDIRQPTTGGTIYF
CDR3nt: TGCGCCAGCAGCCAAGATATCAGACAGCCTACGACTGGAGGCACCATATATTTT
v_gene: TRBV4-1
j_gene: TRBJ1-3
len: 18
abundance: .
d_gene: .

CDR3aa: CASTQWAGGLGEQYF
CDR3nt: TGTGCCAGCACCCAGTGGGCAGGGGGATTAGGGGAGCAGTACTTC
v_gene: TRBV28
j_gene: TRBJ2-7
len: 15
abundance: many
d_gene: TRBD1

CDR3aa: CASSPTGGLGEAFF
CDR3nt: TGTGCCAGCTCACCCACAGGGGGCCTCGGTGAAGCTTTCTTT
v_gene: TRBV18
j_gene: TRBJ1-1
len: 14
abundance: many
d_gene: TRBD1

CDR3aa: CASSFSGEKLFF
CDR3nt: TGTGCCAGCAGCTTTTCGGGTGAAAAACTGTTTTTT
v_gene: TRBV7-9
j_gene: TRBJ1-4
len: 12
abundance: .
d_gene: .

CDR3aa: CASSMRGNNSPLHF
CDR3nt: TGTGCCAGTAGTATGCGGGGGAATAATTCACCCCTCCACTTT
v_gene: TRBV19
j_gene: TRBJ1-6
len: 14
abundance: .
d_gene: .

CDR3aa: CASSEFKNGRSFEKLFF
CDR3nt: TGTGCCAGCAGTGAATTTAAAAATGGCAGGTCGTTCGAAAAACTGTTTTTT
v_gene: TRBV25-1
j_gene: TRBJ1-4
len: 17
abundance: .
d_gene: .

CDR3aa: CASSPSGNWNEQFF
CDR3nt: TGTGCCAGCAGCCCTAGCGGGAATTGGAATGAGCAGTTCTTC
v_gene: TRBV28
j_gene: TRBJ2-1
len: 14
abundance: many
d_gene: TRBD2

CDR3aa: CASSRDFNTGELFF
CDR3nt: TGTGCCAGTAGTCGGGACTTTAACACCGGGGAGCTGTTTTTT
v_gene: TRBV19
j_gene: TRBJ2-2
len: 14
abundance: few
d_gene: .

CDR3aa: CASSLVTGKLSEAFF
CDR3nt: TGCGCCAGCAGCTTGGTTACAGGGAAGTTGAGTGAAGCTTTCTTT
v_gene: TRBV5-1
j_gene: TRBJ1-1
len: 15
abundance: many
d_gene: .

CDR3aa: CASTGPGRKSYGYTF
CDR3nt: TGTGCCAGCACTGGGCCGGGACGGAAAAGTTATGGCTACACCTTC
v_gene: TRBV12-3/TRBV12-4
j_gene: TRBJ1-2
len: 15
abundance: .
d_gene: .

CDR3aa: CASSPPASLSYEQYF
CDR3nt: TGTGCCAGCTCACCACCGGCGAGCCTCTCCTACGAGCAGTACTTC
v_gene: TRBV18
j_gene: TRBJ2-7
len: 15
abundance: many
d_gene: .